These T cell receptor beta chains were read from a single sample in a study of CD8+ T cells in alopecia areata. Profiled with immunoSEQ multiplex PCR; TCRdb holds only in-frame clones, not every one. The table includes 140,000 to 150,000 clones, 40% to 55% detected once. The specimen comprised CD4+ T cells sorted from blood, sampled at week 0. These receptors all come from a human donor with alopecia areata. The CDR3 runs from the conserved cysteine through the conserved F or W. A D gene is named only where the DNA matches it firmly. A clone size is listed for some rows: how often the clone was seen (once, few, many), or a class if it is expanded.

d_call,v_call,j_call,clone_size,cdr3_length,cdr3_nt,cdr3_aa
TRBD1,TRBV30,TRBJ2-7,NA,15,TGTGCCTGGAGTGTACAGACAGGGGCCCTTTACGAGCAGTACTTC,CAWSVQTGALYEQYF
NA,TRBV30,TRBJ2-2,few,13,TGTGCCTGGAGTCCCGGGGGCACCGGGGAGCTGTTTTTT,CAWSPGGTGELFF
TRBD1,TRBV5-1,TRBJ2-4,NA,16,TGCGCCAGCAGCCCTTGGACAGGGGGTACCGAAAACATTCAGTACTTC,CASSPWTGGTENIQYF
NA,TRBV4-1,TRBJ2-3,few,16,TGCGCCAGCAGCCAAGCCGGGGTACCCTACACAGATACGCAGTATTTT,CASSQAGVPYTDTQYF
NA,TRBV5-1,TRBJ2-2,many,14,TGCGCCAGCAGTTTTCACATGGAGACCGGGGAGCTGTTTTTT,CASSFHMETGELFF
TRBD1,TRBV5-1,TRBJ2-1,NA,16,TGCGCCAGCAGCTTGAAGGACAGGACAGGCGGCAATGAGCAGTTCTTC,CASSLKDRTGGNEQFF
NA,TRBV30,TRBJ2-3,few,13,TGTGCCTGGAGTGTCCCTAGCACAGATACGCAGTATTTT,CAWSVPSTDTQYF
NA,TRBV9,TRBJ1-2,NA,14,TGTGCCAGCAGCCTCTATGGGGGTAACTATGGCTACACCTTC,CASSLYGGNYGYTF
NA,TRBV7-9,TRBJ2-5,NA,12,TGTGCCAGCAGCTTAGGCCCAGAGACCCAGTACTTC,CASSLGPETQYF
TRBD2,TRBV4-3,TRBJ2-3,NA,15,TGCGCCAGCAGCCGAGCGGGAGGGCCGGGGGATACGCAGTATTTT,CASSRAGGPGDTQYF
NA,TRBV29-1,TRBJ1-2,few,13,TGCAGCGCCTTAACTGGACAACTCTATGGCTACACCTTC,CSALTGQLYGYTF
NA,TRBV7-9,TRBJ2-7,NA,11,TGTGCCAGCACCCAAGCCTACGAGCAGTACTTC,CASTQAYEQYF
NA,TRBV6-5,TRBJ2-2,NA,14,TGTGCCAGCAGCCGTCGGGTAGCTTTAGGGGAGCTGTTTTTT,CASSRRVALGELFF
NA,TRBV28,TRBJ1-2,once,13,TGTGCCAGCAGCCCGAGTCGTAACTATGGCTACACCTTC,CASSPSRNYGYTF
NA,TRBV29-1,TRBJ2-5,few,13,TGCAGCGTCCTCGTTGGGGGTAGGGAGACCCAGTACTTC,CSVLVGGRETQYF
NA,TRBV5-1,TRBJ2-1,NA,11,TGCGCCAGCAGCTTTTGGGACATGAAGTTCTTC,CASSFWDMKFF
NA,TRBV30,TRBJ1-4,NA,15,TGTGCCTGCCATAACACCGGGACCCTGAGTGAAAAACTGTTTTTT,CACHNTGTLSEKLFF
NA,TRBV18,TRBJ2-1,few,15,TGTGCCAGCTCACCACCGGTAGGCTCCTACAATGAGCAGTTCTTC,CASSPPVGSYNEQFF
NA,TRBV23-1,TRBJ1-5,NA,12,TGCGCCATTGGGGAATGTAATCAGCCCCAGCATTTT,CAIGECNQPQHF
TRBD2,TRBV30,TRBJ2-1,NA,16,TGTGCCTGGAGTGGGTCCCCGGGAGGCCGATACAATGAGCAGTTCTTC,CAWSGSPGGRYNEQFF
TRBD2,TRBV4-2,TRBJ2-1,NA,19,TGTGCCAGCAGTCAACAATTTGGAAATCTAGCGGGAGCCTACAATGAGCAGTTCTTC,CASSQQFGNLAGAYNEQFF
NA,TRBV27,TRBJ2-7,NA,15,TGTGCCAGCAGTCCATACCCCCCTCGGGCCTACGAGCAGTACTTC,CASSPYPPRAYEQYF
TRBD1,TRBV29-1,TRBJ1-2,few,14,TGCAGCGTCGCTGACCAGGGGGTCAACTATGGCTACACCTTC,CSVADQGVNYGYTF
TRBD1,TRBV7-2,TRBJ2-4,few,16,TGTGCCAGCAGCTCGAGGGGTGGGACAGTGTCCAACATTCAGTACTTC,CASSSRGGTVSNIQYF
NA,TRBV11-2,TRBJ2-7,NA,14,TGTGCCAGCAGCTTAGGCGGGCCCCCTCTCGAGCAGTACTTC,CASSLGGPPLEQYF
TRBD1,TRBV5-4,TRBJ1-2,NA,16,TGTGCCAGCAGCTTACCGGGACAGGGGACCAACTATGGCTACACCTTC,CASSLPGQGTNYGYTF
NA,TRBV29-1,TRBJ2-5,NA,10,TGCAGCGTTGAGGTGGAGACCCAGTACTTC,CSVEVETQYF
NA,TRBV7-2,TRBJ1-3,NA,14,TGTGCCAGCAGCCCGTGGCACTCTGGAAACACCATATATTTT,CASSPWHSGNTIYF
NA,TRBV29-1,TRBJ1-5,few,13,TGCAGCGTTTCCCAAGGGGGTGGTCAGCCCCAGCATTTT,CSVSQGGGQPQHF
NA,TRBV7-3,TRBJ1-1,few,12,TGTGCCAGCAGCCCAGGGTATGGACGAGCTTTCTTT,CASSPGYGRAFF
NA,TRBV4-1,TRBJ2-5,NA,13,TGCGCCAGCAGCCAAAGACCCCAAGAGACCCAGTACTTC,CASSQRPQETQYF
TRBD2,TRBV30,TRBJ2-1,few,12,TGTGCCTGGAACGCGGGAGAGGTTGAGCAGTTCTTC,CAWNAGEVEQFF
NA,TRBV7-9,TRBJ2-7,NA,14,TGTGCCAGCAGCCCGAGGACTACAAACTACGAGCAGTACTTC,CASSPRTTNYEQYF
TRBD2,TRBV5-1,TRBJ2-1,NA,15,TGCGCCAGCAGCTTGGGACTAGCGGGAGTGGACGTGGGGTTCTTC,CASSLGLAGVDVGFF
TRBD1,TRBV25-1,TRBJ2-5,NA,14,TGTGCCAGCAGTGAACCGGGACAGTGGGAGACCCAGTACTTC,CASSEPGQWETQYF
TRBD2,TRBV27,TRBJ2-2,NA,15,TGTGCCAGCAGTTTATCGGGGGAGGGCCTGCGGGAGCTGTTTTTT,CASSLSGEGLRELFF
NA,TRBV18,TRBJ1-4,NA,11,TGTGCCAGCTCAGGACAGGAAAAACTGTTTTTT,CASSGQEKLFF
NA,TRBV13,TRBJ2-7,NA,12,TGTGCCAGCAGCTTATTCAGATACGAGCAGTACTTC,CASSLFRYEQYF
TRBD2,TRBV29-1,TRBJ2-7,NA,13,TGCAGCGTGACGGGACGGGGGGGATACGAGCAGTACTTC,CSVTGRGGYEQYF
TRBD1,TRBV29-1,TRBJ1-1,few,13,TGCAGCGTTCACACAGGGGGTTTCACTGAAGCTTTCTTT,CSVHTGGFTEAFF
NA,TRBV30,TRBJ1-1,few,11,TGTGCCTGGAAACAGGGCACTGAAGCTTTCTTT,CAWKQGTEAFF
NA,TRBV30,TRBJ2-2,NA,14,TGTGCCTGGAGTGTTGGCAGGGTTACCGGGGAGCTGTTTTTT,CAWSVGRVTGELFF
TRBD1,TRBV29-1,TRBJ1-5,NA,13,TGCAGCGTCGCTTTCAGGGGGTTGGAGCCCCAGCATTTT,CSVAFRGLEPQHF
NA,TRBV5-1,TRBJ2-7,NA,12,TGCGCCAGCAGCTTGGAGGGGTACGAGCAGTACTTC,CASSLEGYEQYF
NA,TRBV7-3,TRBJ2-2,NA,16,TGTGCCAGCAGCTTAACGCAGCGTACGAACACCGGGGAGCTGTTTTTT,CASSLTQRTNTGELFF
NA,TRBV30,TRBJ2-7,NA,14,TGTGCCTGGAACCAAGGTCGGGAGACCTACGAGCAGTACTTC,CAWNQGRETYEQYF
NA,TRBV25-1,TRBJ2-7,NA,15,TGTGCCAGCGGTCCCGACGGGGTCCTTACCTACGAGCAGTACTTC,CASGPDGVLTYEQYF
NA,TRBV15,TRBJ1-3,once,13,TGTGCCACCAGCCGGGACACTGGAAACACCATATATTTT,CATSRDTGNTIYF
NA,TRBV25-1,TRBJ2-5,NA,12,TGTGCCAGCAGCGCTGTGAGGGAACCCCGGTACTTC,CASSAVREPRYF
TRBD1,TRBV23-1,TRBJ1-4,NA,15,TGCGCCAGCAGCCAGGACAGGGAGGGGGCCAATAGGTTGTTTTTT,CASSQDREGANRLFF
TRBD1,TRBV30,TRBJ1-4,NA,15,TGTGCCTGGAGTAAATCTTGGACAGGAAATGAAAAACTGTTTTTT,CAWSKSWTGNEKLFF
NA,TRBV4-2,TRBJ1-4,once,15,TGTGCCAGCAGCCAAGACCCGGGGATCGACGAAAAACTGTTTTTT,CASSQDPGIDEKLFF
TRBD2,TRBV9,TRBJ2-3,NA,16,TGTGCCAGCAGCGTAGGAGCTAGCGGGTGGACAGATACGCAGTATTTT,CASSVGASGWTDTQYF
TRBD1,TRBV5-1,TRBJ1-1,NA,14,TGCGCCAGCAGCTCGAGGGGGCTTGGCACTGAAGCTTTCTTT,CASSSRGLGTEAFF
TRBD1,TRBV6-5,TRBJ1-2,NA,15,TGTGCCAGCAGTCTCCGAACCGGGACAGGGAATGGCTACACCTTC,CASSLRTGTGNGYTF
NA,TRBV7-2,TRBJ1-2,few,13,TGTGCCAGCAGCTCCGGGACCTCCTTTGGCTACACCTTC,CASSSGTSFGYTF
TRBD2,TRBV29-1,TRBJ2-1,few,15,TGCAGCGTTGAATCGAGCGGGAGAAACTACAATGAGCAGTTCTTC,CSVESSGRNYNEQFF
TRBD1,TRBV7-2,TRBJ2-1,few,13,TGTGCCGCGCGAGGGACAGGGGAAAATGAGCAGTTCTTC,CAARGTGENEQFF
TRBD2,TRBV7-2,TRBJ2-1,NA,16,TGTGCCAGCAGCTTAACACTAGCGGGAGGGGTTAATGAGCAGTTCTTC,CASSLTLAGGVNEQFF
NA,TRBV6-1,TRBJ2-7,NA,12,TGTGCCAGCAGTGAGGGAGTATACGAGCAGTACTTC,CASSEGVYEQYF